This T cell receptor (beta chain) came from a study of OX40 agonist ivuxolimab in advanced cancers. About the study as a whole: Ivuxolimab, which targeted the costimulatory receptor OX40 (CD134), was an agonistic, fully human IgG2 monoclonal antibody. Intravenous ivuxolimab was administered to patients every 2 weeks at six dose levels: 0.01, 0.1, 0.3, 1.5, 3 and 10 mg/kg. Of the 50 or so patients in dose escalation, 19 had hepatocellular carcinoma, about 15 had melanoma, 9 had renal cell carcinoma and 9 had head and neck cancer. The dose-escalation cohort was roughly 87% male with a mean age of approximately 60 years, ranging from 23 to 79. Prior anti-PD-1, anti-PD-L1 or anti-CTLA-4 therapy was permitted, and checkpoint inhibitors had been received by 30% to 40% of dose-escalation patients. Partial responses occurred in three dose-escalation patients, of whom one had hepatocellular carcinoma and two had cutaneous melanoma. Peripheral TCRbeta sequencing aimed to test whether ivuxolimab altered TCR sequence diversity and caused clonal T-cell expansion. The paper reports the monotherapy dose-escalation portion (N of about 50 patients) of the phase I ivuxolimab trial. Summary of the overall study and its limitations: At doses of 0.1 to 3.0 mg/kg, clonal expansion of both CD4+ and CD8+ T cells in blood was seen between baseline and week 6. Antigen specificity was not determined for the clonally expanded peripheral T cells. On average, CD8+ T cells showed more expanded clones than CD4+ T cells after ivuxolimab. Low levels of normalized T-cell clonal expansion were also shown by some nonresponding patients. In partial responders in the 0.1-3.0 mg/kg groups, normalized peripheral clonal expansion was found to be among the lowest, especially among CD8+ T cells.

Patients with a history of autoimmune disease or receiving systemic immunosuppression were excluded from the trial. In every dose cohort, peripheral blood was drawn for TCR sequencing at baseline, cycle 4 day 1, and cycle 7 day 1. The samples were taken from a phase I, first-in-human, multicenter, open-label dose-escalation trial of ivuxolimab. Adults with locally advanced or metastatic head and neck squamous cell, hepatocellular, melanoma or renal cell carcinoma were enrolled in the trial. Before TCR sequencing, CD4+ and CD8+ T cells were separately sorted from peripheral blood. The CDR3 covers 15 residues, taking in both the cysteine and the phenylalanine. Only the CDR3 DNA is retained, 45 bases long and in frame from the first base. The junction shows trimming of 5 bases on V and 0 bases on J, plus 10 bases between the germline ends. As encoded in the germline V gene, CDR1 is MDHEN while CDR2 is SYDVKM.

As for this clone: It lacks a known antigen. Within one base of it there is no much larger clone, and no base qualities were kept.

Genomic DNA was extracted from sorted cells for sequencing of the TCRbeta CDR3 region. The immunoSEQ Assay was used for sequencing of TCRbeta CDR3 regions. TCRdb's version of the immuneACCESS table is confined to in-frame rearrangements and falls short of the full clone set. An unresolved V gene accounts for under half of the shortfall where checked; the remainder is of unknown origin. Counted in this sample were about 100,000 clones; around 90% of them appeared once. Together, the top ten hold approximately 1.1% of the sample. The sequenced sample was CD4+ or CD8+ T cells sorted from blood, obtained in a trial of the OX40 agonist ivuxolimab. The chain uses TRBV28 and TRBJ1-4; the D segment could be TRBD1, given 6 matching bases. This receptor was obtained from an adult with an advanced solid tumor such as melanoma, head and neck, liver or kidney cancer. The CDR3 protein: CASSPWTATNEKLFF. The DNA reads TGTGCCAGCAGTCCTTGGACAGCAACTAATGAAAAACTGTTTTTT.